Given below is one T cell receptor beta chain in context. This CDR3 contains 12 residues. Germline V gene data show CDR1 as MNHEY and CDR2 as SVGEGT. V shed 6 bases and J shed 4 bases, with 9 bases lying between them. The sample is drawn from a study of T cell responses to AZD1222 COVID-19 vaccine. Study-wide context: Whether given at about 4 or about 12 weeks, second doses were pooled.

Sequencing was performed with immunoSEQ multiplex PCR; in TCRdb, only in-frame clones are kept and a portion is missing. The sample contains tens of thousands of clones, around 86% of which appear only once. The chain recombines TRBV6-2 or TRBV6-3 with TRBJ1-1; D not certain. The origin of this receptor is an adult in good health. Source: peripheral blood, taken on day 0 of AZD1222 vaccination. This CDR3 is CASSPILTEAFF. The CDR3 DNA follows: TGTGCCAGCAGCCCGATTCTCACTGAAGCTTTCTTT.